This T cell receptor beta chain was documented in a study of shared clonotypes between healthy human individuals. Data came from immunoSEQ multiplex PCR; TCRdb stores just in-frame clones and leaves some out. Altogether about 2 million clones are present, roughly 95% being singletons, with the ten largest covering under 0.15%. The CDR3 has 14 amino acids. V was clipped by 5 bases and J by 4 bases; unmatched bases: 6. Germline V CDR1 and CDR2: LNHDA, SQIVND (reference sequence). The sample was naive CD4+ T cells sorted from blood. The subset denotes: CD45RA+ positively selected. The rearrangement uses TRBV19 and TRBJ2-5; 8 nucleotides agree with TRBD1. This receptor was obtained from a man between 18 and 35 years old in good health. The DNA of the CDR3 is TGTGCCAGTAGTTCCTCCAGGGGGCGAGAGACCCAGTACTTC. As protein: CASSSSRGRETQYF.